Below, one TCR beta chain is given with its context. What it binds is unknown. This sample was included in a study of chemoradiotherapy in HPV16-positive cancers. Across the whole study: A couple of HPV16-positive patients' cells yielded candidate HPV-specific clones and common motifs. Findings and caveats of the study: Candidate HPV-specific clones and E7-related TCR motifs grew in tumor during treatment. Functional assays defining HPV-specific T cells used only two HPV16-positive patients.

The CDR3 is 13 amino acids. Generated by immunoSEQ multiplex PCR, the TCRdb table keeps only in-frame clones and is missing some. The top ten clones hold roughly 9% of a sample with nearly 9,000 clones, roughly 70% of them seen once. This sequence originates from a human donor with HPV-associated anogenital cancer. The chain joins TRBV1 to TRBJ1-5. TRBV1 is a recognized pseudogene. The biological material was taken from a patient who underwent chemoradiotherapy. The CDR3 spells CTSSQVEGQPQHF. CDR3 nucleotides: TGCACCAGCAGCCAAGTTGAAGGACAGCCCCAGCATTTT.